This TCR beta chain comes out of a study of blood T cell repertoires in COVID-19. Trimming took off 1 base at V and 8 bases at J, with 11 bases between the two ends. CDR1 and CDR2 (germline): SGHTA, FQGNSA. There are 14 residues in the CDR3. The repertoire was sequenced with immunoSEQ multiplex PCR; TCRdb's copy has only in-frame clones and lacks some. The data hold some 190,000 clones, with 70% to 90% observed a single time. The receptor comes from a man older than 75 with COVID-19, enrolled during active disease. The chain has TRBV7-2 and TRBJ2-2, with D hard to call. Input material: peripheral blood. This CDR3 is CASSLGGVRGELFF. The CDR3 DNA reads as TGTGCCAGCAGCTTAGGCGGTGTTCGGGGGGAGCTGTTTTTT.